Listed below are T cell receptor beta chains from one sample, sequenced in a study of OX40 agonist ivuxolimab in advanced cancers. TCRdb's table, derived via immunoSEQ multiplex PCR, lists solely in-frame clones and lacks some. The sample has about 80,000 clones, roughly 85% seen once. Sequencing was performed on CD4+ or CD8+ T cells sorted from blood, taken in a trial of the OX40 agonist ivuxolimab. These receptors originate from an adult with an advanced solid tumor such as melanoma, head and neck, liver or kidney cancer. CDR3s include the opening cysteine and the closing phenylalanine or tryptophan. The D gene is left open where the match is weak. Some rows mark clone size as missing; the rest say once, few, many or name a class of expanded clone.

DNA,CDR3,D,length,size,J,V
TGCGCCAGCAGAATCGGGACAGGGGACACTGAAGCTTTCTTT,CASRIGTGDTEAFF,TRBD1,14,-,TRBJ1-1,TRBV10-2
TGTGCCAGCAGTGCGTCAGGCACAGATACGCAGTATTTT,CASSASGTDTQYF,-,13,-,TRBJ2-3,TRBV6-1
TGTGCCAGCAGCCAAGCGGGGGGGTCTACTGAGCAGTTCTTC,CASSQAGGSTEQFF,TRBD2,14,-,TRBJ2-1,TRBV7-3
TGTGCCAGCAGCTTAATACAGTCTGAAGCTTTCTTT,CASSLIQSEAFF,-,12,few,TRBJ1-1,TRBV7-9
TGTGCCAGCAGCTTTGCCGGGATACAGAGCTCTGGGGCCAACGTCCTGACTTTC,CASSFAGIQSSGANVLTF,-,18,-,TRBJ2-6,TRBV7-6
TGCGCCAGCAGCCAAGACTGGGGGCCCCGGCGGCAGCCCCAGCATTTT,CASSQDWGPRRQPQHF,-,16,-,TRBJ1-5,TRBV4-1
TGCGCCAGCAGTGTAGGAGGAATGAACACTGAAGCTTTCTTT,CASSVGGMNTEAFF,-,14,-,TRBJ1-1,TRBV10-1
TGTGCCAGCAGCGGGTATCGGGCCCAACCCAGCAGCTATGGCTACACCTTC,CASSGYRAQPSSYGYTF,-,17,-,TRBJ1-2,TRBV9
TGTGCCAGCAGCTCTCCGGGCCGCTCCTACAATGAGCAGTTCTTC,CASSSPGRSYNEQFF,-,15,-,TRBJ2-1,TRBV5-4
TGTGCCAGCAGCTCGACCGGACAGCCTAACACTGAAGCTTTCTTT,CASSSTGQPNTEAFF,-,15,-,TRBJ1-1,TRBV9
TGTGCCAGCAGCTCATCGTGGGGGTCAGGAGAGACCCAGTACTTC,CASSSSWGSGETQYF,-,15,-,TRBJ2-5,TRBV7-2
TGTGCCAGCAGCTTAGGACCTGGACGGAACACCGGGGAGCTGTTTTTT,CASSLGPGRNTGELFF,-,16,-,TRBJ2-2,TRBV7-2
TGTGCCAGTAGTATAAACCAGATTAGCAATCAGCCCCAGCATTTT,CASSINQISNQPQHF,-,15,once,TRBJ1-5,TRBV19
TGTGCCAGCAGTAAATCCTACACAGATACGCAGTATTTT,CASSKSYTDTQYF,-,13,-,TRBJ2-3,TRBV28
TGCGCCAGCAGCTTGGCGTGGGAGTGGGGCTCCTACAATGAGCAGTTCTTC,CASSLAWEWGSYNEQFF,-,17,-,TRBJ2-1,TRBV5-1
TGTGCCAGCAGTGAGGGGAGGCAGCAGTACTTC,CASSEGRQQYF,-,11,-,TRBJ2-7,TRBV6-5
TGCAGCGTTGGATTTCTAGGAACTAGGTACGAGCAGTACTTC,CSVGFLGTRYEQYF,-,14,-,TRBJ2-7,TRBV29-1